This T cell receptor (beta chain) derives from a study of beta chain features in type 1 diabetes. Whole-study context: Cells sorted and examined across all samples totaled approximately 100 million.

The germline gives CDR1 SGHNT, CDR2 YENEEA. This CDR3 has 17 residues. V gave up 5 bases and J gave up 3 bases; unmatched junction bases: 9. Study-wide results and limits: The naive, central memory and Treg TCRB repertoires of patients appeared to be more similar to one another than those of healthy donors.

About this clone: The antigen is unknown.

The authors obtained over 95% purity in all sorted populations. Reverse transcription of all isolated RNA meant that expressed TCRB transcripts were sequenced. Average reads for naive, central memory and regulatory T cell samples were several million. Assay: immunoSEQ multiplex PCR; the TCRdb copy retains only in-frame clones and omits some. The sample shows under 900,000 clones, 15% to 20% of them seen only once. Sequenced input: naive CD4+ T cells from blood. The genes are TRBV11-3 and TRBJ2-2; 10 bases align to TRBD2. The receptor was isolated from a woman between 18 and 29 years old in good health. The CDR3 bases are TGTGCCAGCAGCCTATACTGGACTAGCGGAGACACCGGGGAGCTGTTTTTT. Translation gives CASSLYWTSGDTGELFF.